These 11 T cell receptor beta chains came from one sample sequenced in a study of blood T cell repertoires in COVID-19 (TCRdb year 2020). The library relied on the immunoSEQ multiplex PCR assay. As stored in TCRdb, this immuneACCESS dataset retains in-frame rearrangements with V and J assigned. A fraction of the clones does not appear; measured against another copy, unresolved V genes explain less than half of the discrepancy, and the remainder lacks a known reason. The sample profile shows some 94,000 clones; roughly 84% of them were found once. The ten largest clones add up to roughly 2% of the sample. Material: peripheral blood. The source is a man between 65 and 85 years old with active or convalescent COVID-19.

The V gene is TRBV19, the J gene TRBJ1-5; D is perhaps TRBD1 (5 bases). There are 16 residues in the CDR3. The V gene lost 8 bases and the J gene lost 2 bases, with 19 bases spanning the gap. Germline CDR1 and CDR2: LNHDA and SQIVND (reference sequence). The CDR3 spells CASSTRAGRGNQPQHF. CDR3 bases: TGTGCCAGTTCGACCCGTGCGGGGCGTGGCAATCAGCCCCAGCATTTT. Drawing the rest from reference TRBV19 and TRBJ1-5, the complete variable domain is DGGITQSPKYLFRKEGQNVTLSCEQNLNHDAMYWYRQDPGQGLRLIYYSQIVNDFQKGDIAEGYSVSREKKESFPLTVTSAQKNPTAFYLCASSTRAGRGNQPQHFGDGTRLSIL.

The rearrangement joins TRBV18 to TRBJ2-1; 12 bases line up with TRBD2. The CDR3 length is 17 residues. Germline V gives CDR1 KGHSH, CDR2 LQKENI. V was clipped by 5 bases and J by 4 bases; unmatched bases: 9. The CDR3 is CASSTTSSGGGYNEQFF. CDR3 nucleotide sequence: TGTGCCAGCTCAACCACGTCTAGCGGGGGGGGTTACAATGAGCAGTTCTTC.

The CDR3 DNA reads as TGCGCCAGCAGCTTGGCAGGGGAGGATACGCAGTATTTT. This codes for CASSLAGEDTQYF. This sequence joins TRBV5-1 and TRBJ2-3, with D tentatively TRBD1 (6 bases). V dropped 0 bases and J dropped 6 bases, with 8 bases sitting between them. CDR3 length equals 13 residues. Looked up from germline, CDR1 is SGHRS and CDR2 is YFSETQ.

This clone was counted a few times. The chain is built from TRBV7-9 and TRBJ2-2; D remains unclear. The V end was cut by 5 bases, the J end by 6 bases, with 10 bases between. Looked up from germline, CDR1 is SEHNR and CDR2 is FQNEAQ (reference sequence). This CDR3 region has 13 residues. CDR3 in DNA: TGTGCCAGCAGCCCTTCGGTTGCCGGGGAGCTGTTTTTT. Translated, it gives CASSPSVAGELFF.

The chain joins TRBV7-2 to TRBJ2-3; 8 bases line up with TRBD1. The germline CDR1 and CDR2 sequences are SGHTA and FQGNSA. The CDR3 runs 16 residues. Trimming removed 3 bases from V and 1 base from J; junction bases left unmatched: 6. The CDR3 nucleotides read TGTGCCAGCAGCTTCCTCACAGGGGGGCGCACAGATACGCAGTATTTT. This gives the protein CASSFLTGGRTDTQYF.

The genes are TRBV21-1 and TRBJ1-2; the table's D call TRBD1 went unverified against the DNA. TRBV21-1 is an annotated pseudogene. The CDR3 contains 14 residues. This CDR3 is CASSGAVLSYGYTF. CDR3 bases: TGTGCCAGCAGCGGGGCAGTCCTTTCGTATGGCTACACCTTC.

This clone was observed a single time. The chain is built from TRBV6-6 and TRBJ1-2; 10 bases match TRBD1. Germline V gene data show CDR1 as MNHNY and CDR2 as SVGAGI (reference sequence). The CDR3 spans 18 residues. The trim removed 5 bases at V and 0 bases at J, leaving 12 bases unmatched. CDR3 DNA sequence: TGTGCCAGCAGTCACCGGGACAGGGGCCGTCGGACTAACTATGGCTACACCTTC. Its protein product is CASSHRDRGRRTNYGYTF.

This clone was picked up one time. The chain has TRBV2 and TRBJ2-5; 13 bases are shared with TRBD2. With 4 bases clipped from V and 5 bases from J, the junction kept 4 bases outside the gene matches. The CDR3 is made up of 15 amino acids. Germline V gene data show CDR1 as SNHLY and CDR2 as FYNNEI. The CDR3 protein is CASSVGTSGEETQYF. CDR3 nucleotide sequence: TGTGCCAGCAGTGTCGGGACTAGCGGGGAGGAGACCCAGTACTTC.

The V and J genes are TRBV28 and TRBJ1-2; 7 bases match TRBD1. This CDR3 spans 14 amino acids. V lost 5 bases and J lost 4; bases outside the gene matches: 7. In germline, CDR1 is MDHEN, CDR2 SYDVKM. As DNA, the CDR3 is TGTGCCAGCAGTGCCGAACAGGGGCTCTATGGCTACACCTTC. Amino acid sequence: CASSAEQGLYGYTF.

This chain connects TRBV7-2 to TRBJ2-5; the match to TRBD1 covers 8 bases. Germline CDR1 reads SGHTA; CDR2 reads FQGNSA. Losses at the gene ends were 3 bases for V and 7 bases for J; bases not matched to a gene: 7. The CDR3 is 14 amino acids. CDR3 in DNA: TGTGCCAGCAGCTTCGGAGGACAGGGAGGGACCCAGTACTTC. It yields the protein CASSFGGQGGTQYF.

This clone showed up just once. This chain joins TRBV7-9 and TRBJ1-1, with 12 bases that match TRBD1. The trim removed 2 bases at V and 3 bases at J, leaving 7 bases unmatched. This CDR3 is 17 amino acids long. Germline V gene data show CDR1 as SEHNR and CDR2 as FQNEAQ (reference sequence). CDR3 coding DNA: TGTGCCAGCAGCTTAATGGGACAGGGGGCGATTGACACTGAAGCTTTCTTT. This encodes CASSLMGQGAIDTEAFF.